The TCR beta chain under discussion was sequenced for a study of shared clonotypes between healthy human individuals. General observations from the study: Among donors, clonotype sharing was expected to be affected by sequencing depth. Compared with clonotypes that all four donors shared, non-shared clonotypes had lower generation probabilities. In a few donors, around 5% of naive CD4 clonotypes appeared in common.

Trimming took 6 bases from V and 0 from J, leaving 8 bases between them. This CDR3 comprises 13 residues. Looked up from germline, CDR1 is MNHEY and CDR2 is SVGAGI. The data were produced by immunoSEQ multiplex PCR, yet TCRdb's version contains in-frame clones alone and is incomplete. The data show approximately 88,000 clones, around 68% seen once. On this clone: As yet, its antigen is unknown.

HIV-negative, healthy adults without recent acute infections or vaccinations were the donors. Sequences were obtained from memory CD8+ T cells sorted from blood. Subset: CD45RO+ cells pooled with CCR7-negative TemRA cells. This clonotype originated in a man aged 25-45 years in good health. The genes are TRBV6-5 and TRBJ1-1; D remains unclear. CDR3 nucleotides: TGTGCCAGCAGGCGGGCGATGAACACTGAAGCTTTCTTT. Protein: CASRRAMNTEAFF.